This T cell receptor (beta chain) stems from a study of blood T cell dynamics during melanoma immunotherapy (dated by TCRdb to 2019 to 2021). For the wider study: All patients had metastatic melanoma and were given first-line pembrolizumab or nivolumab plus ipilimumab as standard of care in the United Kingdom. To find early correlates of response, peripheral T cell receptor repertoires were profiled in metastatic melanoma patients before and after one cycle of checkpoint inhibitor therapy. The training cohort consisted of consecutive patients, while an additional independent group of patients from the same centre was pooled to form an external validation set.

Per the publication, the time point label means: pre-treatment baseline. Blood samples were taken before treatment (T0) and at week 3 (W3), following the first cycle of checkpoint blockade. Except for a couple of patients with rapid clinical progression, response was assessed 12 weeks after the first infusion by RECIST 1.1; disease control meant complete response, partial response or stable disease. Patients were excluded for prior systemic cancer treatment, concomitant immunosuppressant therapy or synchronous other active malignancies. TCR beta was sequenced in both bulk PBMC and plasma cell-free DNA in order to track circulating cells as well as T cell turnover. PBMC were isolated from blood with Lymphoprep and SepMate tubes, followed by red cell lysis. QIAamp DNA Blood Mini kits were used to extract DNA from PBMC and sorted T cell subsets. Study-wide findings and limitations: The relatively small sample size was acknowledged as a potential limitation on generalization of the results. Unlike progressors, patients who went on to achieve disease control showed a bifurcated reorganization of the PBMC repertoire at W3, with either increased clonality or increased diversity. The study could not determine whether the T cell clones driving repertoire changes were melanoma-specific or reflected general immune activation.

For every bulk PBMC sample, a fixed 350 ng of DNA was loaded. TCR beta CDR3 sequences were amplified from genomic DNA using the immunoSEQ TCRb Assay kit according to manufacturer instructions. The KAPA Library Quantification Kit for Illumina platforms was used to quantify the pooled libraries by qPCR. Pooled libraries were clustered at roughly 0.55-1.1 pM and sequenced on an Illumina NextSeq 500. The source study handled its data this way. TCR data were analyzed with immunoSEQ ANALYZER and the R LymphoSeq package. A rearrangement efficiency score was calculated as productive divided by the sum of productive and non-productive CDR3 sequences. Within each patient, timepoints were compared pairwise for clonality, measured with the Gini coefficient, and for diversity, measured with the Renyi index at alpha=1. In LymphoSeq, clonal relatedness was computed using an edit distance of 3, and repertoire similarity was computed using the Bhattacharyya coefficient. To classify response, a linear discriminant analysis based on week-3 changes in clonality and diversity was built with the R MASS and caret packages. TCRdb obtained this table from immuneACCESS and retained in-frame rearrangements with V and J assigned. These tables miss some clones; where compared with another copy, unresolved V genes account for less than half of the shortfall, and the remainder is unexplained. V, J and clone size derive from that table, while D and trimming were established from the DNA sequence. The sample includes about 14,000 clones, with 65% to 90% observed a single time. Around 6% of the sample is taken by the ten largest.

Remarks on this clone: This receptor's antigen is unknown. The input lacks base qualities; no much larger clone sits a single base away.

V lost 4 bases and J lost 6 bases, and the count of bases not matched to a germline gene is 11. For CDR1 and CDR2, the germline V gene (reference sequence) lists SGHNT and YYREEE. The CDR3, from cysteine to phenylalanine, totals 16 residues. Only the CDR3 part of the read is kept: 48 bases, read in frame from the first base. Recombination linked TRBV5-4 to TRBJ2-3, and 10 junctional nucleotides match TRBD2. The sequence was obtained from a human donor with melanoma. The specimen comprised blood, sampled from a patient treated with checkpoint blockade. CDR3 reads: CASSVSQRGGADTQYF. The DNA is TGTGCCAGCAGCGTCTCACAGCGGGGGGGGGCGGATACGCAGTATTTT.